Listed below are T cell receptor beta chains from one sample, sequenced in a study of blood T cell repertoires in COVID-19. TCRdb's table, derived via immunoSEQ multiplex PCR, lists solely in-frame clones and lacks some. Of 200,000 to 300,000 clones in the sample, roughly 86% are singletons; the top ten hold less than 4.5%. Sequencing used peripheral blood. The receptors were gathered from a man in his fifties or sixties with acute or convalescent COVID-19. Both conserved end residues are part of each CDR3. The D gene is left open where the match is weak. The size field is filled for only some rows; it gives once, few, many or a size class.

V: TRBV15; J: TRBJ2-3; D: TRBD2; size: .; DNA: TGTGCCACCAGCTCATTGCTAGGGCGGGAGGAAGATACGCAGTATTTT; CDR3: CATSSLLGREEDTQYF
V: TRBV6-1; J: TRBJ2-6; D: .; size: .; DNA: TGTGCCAGCAGTGCAGAAGGGGCCTCTGGGGCCAACGTCCTGACTTTC; CDR3: CASSAEGASGANVLTF
V: TRBV7-3; J: TRBJ2-5; D: .; size: .; DNA: TGTGCCAGCAGCTTAAGCGGCCAAGAGACCCAGTACTTC; CDR3: CASSLSGQETQYF
V: TRBV18; J: TRBJ1-2; D: .; size: once; DNA: TGTGCCAGCTCACCGGAGGCAGGAACAAATAACTATGGCTACACCTTC; CDR3: CASSPEAGTNNYGYTF
V: TRBV6-5; J: TRBJ2-7; D: .; size: .; DNA: TGTGCCAGCAGACAGACCTACGAGCAGTACTTC; CDR3: CASRQTYEQYF
V: TRBV7-9; J: TRBJ2-3; D: .; size: .; DNA: TGTGCCAGCAGCTTAGCGCTGACAGGGAGGACAGATACGCAGTATTTT; CDR3: CASSLALTGRTDTQYF
V: TRBV5-1; J: TRBJ2-7; D: TRBD1; size: few; DNA: TGCGCCAGCACTCCAGACAGGGGGTCCTACGAGCAGTACTTC; CDR3: CASTPDRGSYEQYF
V: TRBV6-5; J: TRBJ1-3; D: .; size: .; DNA: TGTGCCAGCAGTCGACACATCTCTGGTGGAAACACCATATATTTT; CDR3: CASSRHISGGNTIYF
V: TRBV30; J: TRBJ1-6; D: .; size: .; DNA: TGTGCCTGGAGCCCCCCCCTCAACCTGGGCTTTTCGAATTCACCCCTCCACTTT; CDR3: CAWSPPLNLGFSNSPLHF
V: TRBV7-3; J: TRBJ1-1; D: .; size: .; DNA: TGTGCCAGCAGCGTTACAAAGAACACTGAAGCTTTCTTT; CDR3: CASSVTKNTEAFF
V: TRBV6-5; J: TRBJ1-1; D: TRBD1; size: .; DNA: TGTGCCAGCAGTTACTCGCGGACAGGGGACACTGAAGCTTTCTTT; CDR3: CASSYSRTGDTEAFF
V: TRBV28; J: TRBJ2-7; D: .; size: .; DNA: TGTGCCATCCCCTTTTTCACGGGATATCACTACGAGCAGTACTTC; CDR3: CAIPFFTGYHYEQYF
V: TRBV28; J: TRBJ2-7; D: TRBD1; size: once; DNA: TGTGCCAGCTCAGGGACAGGGGGAACCTACGAGCAGTACTTC; CDR3: CASSGTGGTYEQYF
V: TRBV11-2; J: TRBJ2-7; D: .; size: .; DNA: TGTGCCAGCAGCCCCCGGGGGGGACAGGGTCCCTACGAGCAGTACTTC; CDR3: CASSPRGGQGPYEQYF
V: TRBV6-1; J: TRBJ1-1; D: .; size: .; DNA: TGTGCCAGCAGTGAAAAGGGGCATATCACTGAAGCTTTCTTT; CDR3: CASSEKGHITEAFF
V: TRBV5-6; J: TRBJ1-3; D: .; size: .; DNA: TGTGCCAGCAGCTTGGACTGGGCCTCTGGAAACACCATATATTTT; CDR3: CASSLDWASGNTIYF
V: TRBV28; J: TRBJ2-7; D: TRBD1; size: .; DNA: TGTGCCAGCATTGGGACAGGCCACTACGAGCAGTACTTC; CDR3: CASIGTGHYEQYF
V: TRBV28; J: TRBJ2-2; D: .; size: .; DNA: TGTGCCAGCATTATTGGACAGTACACCGGGGAGCTGTTTTTT; CDR3: CASIIGQYTGELFF
V: TRBV5-4; J: TRBJ2-7; D: .; size: .; DNA: TGTGCCAGCAGCCTAGGGCCTGGGACACGCTCCTACGAGCAGTACTTC; CDR3: CASSLGPGTRSYEQYF
V: TRBV19; J: TRBJ2-1; D: TRBD2; size: .; DNA: TGTGCCAGTAGTCCCGGACTAGCGGCGGGAGGGAGGGAGCAGTTCTTC; CDR3: CASSPGLAAGGREQFF
V: TRBV20-1; J: TRBJ1-1; D: .; size: few; DNA: TGCAGTGCTAGTCCAGGGCGAGGAGCTTTCTTT; CDR3: CSASPGRGAFF
V: TRBV10-3; J: TRBJ2-1; D: .; size: .; DNA: TGTGCCATCAGTAGGGGTAGGGGGTCCGACTACAATGAGCAGTTCTTC; CDR3: CAISRGRGSDYNEQFF
V: TRBV13; J: TRBJ2-2; D: TRBD2; size: .; DNA: TGTGCCAGCAGCTTAGTACTAGCGGGGGACACCGGGGAGCTGTTTTTT; CDR3: CASSLVLAGDTGELFF
V: TRBV14; J: TRBJ2-7; D: .; size: .; DNA: TGTGCCAGCAGCCCACGCCCCGTTGCGGGCAACTACTACGAGCAGTACTTC; CDR3: CASSPRPVAGNYYEQYF
V: TRBV7-9; J: TRBJ2-7; D: TRBD2; size: once; DNA: TGTGCCAGCAGCTTACCCCGTGGACTAGCGGGGAGGGAACCCTACGAGCAGTACTTC; CDR3: CASSLPRGLAGREPYEQYF
V: TRBV19; J: TRBJ1-2; D: .; size: few; DNA: TGTGCCAGTAGTATCTCAGGGAAGGATGGCTACACCTTC; CDR3: CASSISGKDGYTF
V: TRBV14; J: TRBJ2-2; D: .; size: once; DNA: TGTGCCAGCAGCCAAGAACAAATAACCTCCGGGGCCGGGGAGCTGTTTTTT; CDR3: CASSQEQITSGAGELFF
V: TRBV6-5; J: TRBJ1-1; D: .; size: .; DNA: TGTGCCAGCAGTACGGGGGGGCGGCAAGCTTTCTTT; CDR3: CASSTGGRQAFF
V: TRBV7-8; J: TRBJ2-7; D: TRBD2; size: .; DNA: TGTGCCAGCAGCTTAGACCCTCGGCGGGGGGCCTACGAGCAGTACTTC; CDR3: CASSLDPRRGAYEQYF
V: TRBV3-1/TRBV3-2; J: TRBJ1-2; D: .; size: .; DNA: TGTGCCAGCAGCCAAGACCCGTATGGCTACACCTTC; CDR3: CASSQDPYGYTF
V: TRBV27; J: TRBJ2-1; D: TRBD1; size: once; DNA: TGTGCCAGCAGTCTCCGGGAAAAGGGGGCGAACAATGAGCAGTTCTTC; CDR3: CASSLREKGANNEQFF
V: TRBV5-5; J: TRBJ2-5; D: .; size: .; DNA: TGTGCCAGCAGCTTGGTCTTAGAGACCCAGTACTTC; CDR3: CASSLVLETQYF
V: TRBV7-9; J: TRBJ2-7; D: TRBD1; size: .; DNA: TGTGCCAGCAGCCCCCCCAGGGGGCCTTTCTACGAGCAGTACTTC; CDR3: CASSPPRGPFYEQYF
V: TRBV12-5; J: TRBJ1-2; D: TRBD1; size: .; DNA: TGTGCTAGTGCTCTAACAGGGGGCGTCTATGGCTACACCTTC; CDR3: CASALTGGVYGYTF
V: TRBV10-3; J: TRBJ1-1; D: .; size: .; DNA: TGTGCCATCAGTGATTTGGGAGACACCGAAGCTTTCTTT; CDR3: CAISDLGDTEAFF
V: TRBV13; J: TRBJ1-4; D: .; size: .; DNA: TGTGCCAGCAGCCGGGGTGGAAAACTGTTTTTT; CDR3: CASSRGGKLFF
V: TRBV5-5; J: TRBJ2-7; D: .; size: .; DNA: TGTGCCAGCTTGCCCCTTCTGAGGGACTACGAGCAGTACTTC; CDR3: CASLPLLRDYEQYF
V: TRBV9; J: TRBJ2-3; D: .; size: .; DNA: TGTGCCAGTACCATTAGTTCCACAGATACGCAGTATTTT; CDR3: CASTISSTDTQYF
V: TRBV16; J: TRBJ1-2; D: .; size: few; DNA: TGTGCCAGCAGCCCCTCTGTGGGGGCACTCCCTAACTATGGCTACACCTTC; CDR3: CASSPSVGALPNYGYTF
V: TRBV9; J: TRBJ2-2; D: .; size: .; DNA: TGTGCCAGCAGCGCCTACGACTCGGCTGACGGGGAGCTGTTTTTT; CDR3: CASSAYDSADGELFF
V: TRBV30; J: TRBJ1-5; D: .; size: .; DNA: TGTGCCTGGAGTGGGCGCGGGGGCGCAAGCAATCAGCCCCAGCATTTT; CDR3: CAWSGRGGASNQPQHF
V: TRBV10-1; J: TRBJ2-1; D: .; size: .; DNA: TGCGCCAGCAGTGAGGATGGAGACTACAATGAGCAGTTCTTC; CDR3: CASSEDGDYNEQFF
V: TRBV6-5; J: TRBJ1-1; D: .; size: .; DNA: TGTGCCAGCATGTATAGGGAGAGCACTGAAGCTTTCTTT; CDR3: CASMYRESTEAFF